These T cell receptor beta chains were read from a single sample in a study of CD8+CD57+ T cells in acquired aplastic anemia. TCRdb reprocessed the reads via MiXCR and lists one record per CDR3 protein. The sample has 150,000 to 200,000 distinct CDR3 sequences; around 45% are singletons. The sample was sorted CD4+, CD8+, or CD8+CD57+ T cells (not recorded which) from PBMCs. The receptors stem from a human donor in good health. Both conserved end residues are trimmed from each CDR3. Rows may omit the clone size; those that give it use once, few, many or a size class.

v_call,j_call,clone_size,cdr3_aa
TRBV11-3,TRBJ1-4,-,ASSLESGTTNEKLF
TRBV6-1,-,-,ASSEVAGGSTDTQH
TRBV20-1,TRBJ1-2,few,SAKGPASLYGYT
TRBV5-1,TRBJ2-1,many,ASSTGLALKHNEQF
TRBV12-3/TRBV12-4,TRBJ2-1,-,ASSPPQRAYNEQF
TRBV25-1,TRBJ1-1,few,ASSEYTGGIGNTEAF
TRBV20-1,TRBJ2-7,-,SARDLENSGSPLEQY
TRBV11-2,TRBJ2-3,-,ASSTLAGARDTQY
TRBV5-1,TRBJ2-6,many,ASSLAIQGGTGANVLT
TRBV6-1,TRBJ2-3,many,ASNGQGTDTQY
TRBV29-1,TRBJ2-7,-,SVDRLAGTYEQY
TRBV27,TRBJ2-7,few,ASRERGGKSYEQY
TRBV20-1,TRBJ2-4,many,SARGPRGTKNIQY
TRBV11-2,TRBJ1-2,-,ASSVELAGIYGYT
TRBV15,TRBJ1-5,few,ATSRGGEQPQH
TRBV9,TRBJ1-2,-,ASSVGGGAGGYT
TRBV10-3,TRBJ1-4,-,ATRTGQDEKLF
TRBV19,TRBJ2-1,many,ATRDRGHNEQF
TRBV2,TRBJ2-6,-,ASSLQGYGANVLT
TRBV5-1,TRBJ2-3,many,ASSLAFRSGDTQY
TRBV19,TRBJ2-3,-,ASKGTGDTQY
TRBV7-2,TRBJ2-7,once,ASRPSGTHPYEQY